This T cell receptor (beta chain) comes out of a study of shared clonotypes between healthy human individuals. General observations from the study: Between a few donors, naive CD4 clonotypes were shared at a level of around 4.8%. Donor scarcity curtailed the genetic and exposure-history diversity represented herein.

Naive CD8 cells were CD45RO-negative, positively selected for CCR7, excluding terminally differentiated effector memory CD45RA+ cells. Donors had no recently reported acute infections or vaccinations and were HIV-negative. About this clone: Its target is not known.

The table came from immunoSEQ multiplex PCR; TCRdb's copy has only in-frame clones and leaves some out. The sample holds 650,000 to 800,000 clones, roughly nine tenths seen once. Sequences were obtained from naive CD8+ T cells sorted from blood. This receptor was obtained from a man aged 25 to 40 in good health.

CDR3 DNA: TGTGCCAGCAGCGGCCTCACAGGGGGCACTGAAGCTTTCTTT. Protein product: CASSGLTGGTEAFF. The chain carries TRBV7-9 and TRBJ1-1; TRBD1 agrees at 8 bases. The V gene's germline CDR1 is SEHNR and CDR2 FQNEAQ (reference sequence). CDR3 length: 14 residues. The J segment lost 4 bases and the V segment lost 5 bases, leaving 6 bases of the junction unmatched.